The present T cell receptor (beta chain) was sequenced within a study of Ad26.COV2.S vaccination and SARS-CoV-2 variants. Whole-study findings and limits: Non-spike TCR breadth was similar in vaccine and placebo recipients.

Notes on this clone: What it binds is unknown.

Germline CDR1 is LGHNA and CDR2 is YSLEER. V was pared by 0 bases and J by 2 bases, with 10 bases of the junction left unmatched. The CDR3 totals 19 residues. Assay: immunoSEQ multiplex PCR; the TCRdb copy retains only in-frame clones and omits some. The sample consists of over 450,000 clones, roughly nine tenths of them appearing once. Treatment given: approximately 18 received Ad26.COV2.S at low or high dose, single or two shots; roughly five received placebo; per-sample allocation not given. The samples were gathered on day 63 after the first injection of vaccine or placebo. The input for sequencing was peripheral blood, taken in a trial of Ad26.COV2.S vaccine versus placebo. The gene calls are TRBV4-3 and TRBJ2-4; 10 nucleotides agree with TRBD2. This clonotype originated in a person between 18 and 60 years old who received the Ad26.COV2.S COVID-19 vaccine or a placebo. The CDR3 coding sequence is TGCGCCAGCAGCCAAGACTGGGCCTTTAGCGGGGGGACCAAAAACATTCAGTACTTC. As protein: CASSQDWAFSGGTKNIQYF.